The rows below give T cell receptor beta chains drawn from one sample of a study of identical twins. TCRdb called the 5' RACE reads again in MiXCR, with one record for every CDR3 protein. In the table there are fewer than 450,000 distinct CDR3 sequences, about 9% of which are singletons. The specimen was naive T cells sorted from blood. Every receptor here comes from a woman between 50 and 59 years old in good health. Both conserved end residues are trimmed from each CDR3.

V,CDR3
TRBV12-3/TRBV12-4,ASSSARDSNTEAF
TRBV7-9,ASSLRGGMGYNEQF
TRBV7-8,ASSLGSQQPQH
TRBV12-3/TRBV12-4,ASSWFENGRTDTQY
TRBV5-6,ASSFSRGGGNEQF
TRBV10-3,AISENSHQPQH
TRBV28,ASSQYSTGELV
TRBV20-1,SALDRGRTDTQY
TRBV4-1,ASSQVGLGGQPSNYGYT
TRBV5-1,ASSLVPSGANYGYT
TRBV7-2,ASSLGLAGGEGEQF
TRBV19,ASMGPSTDGIYEQF
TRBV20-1,SARDTGTETQY
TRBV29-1,SGRAGGNEKLF
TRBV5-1,ASSLLGDGYGYT
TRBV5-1,ASSFGLSREADTQY
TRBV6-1,ASRFKGGTEAF
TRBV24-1,ATSGGRETDTQY
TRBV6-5,ASSYSTGGSTEAF
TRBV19,ASSIRDRGYEQY
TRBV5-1,ASSFGRRDRVTDTQY
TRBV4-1,ASSRDAMGVNTEAF
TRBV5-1,ASSSGTSGTDTQY
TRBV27,ASSLWQGWADTQY
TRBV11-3,ASSPHGGQGSGNTIY
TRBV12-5,ASGFFPFLEEYTDTQY
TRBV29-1,SAWGLHDYEQY